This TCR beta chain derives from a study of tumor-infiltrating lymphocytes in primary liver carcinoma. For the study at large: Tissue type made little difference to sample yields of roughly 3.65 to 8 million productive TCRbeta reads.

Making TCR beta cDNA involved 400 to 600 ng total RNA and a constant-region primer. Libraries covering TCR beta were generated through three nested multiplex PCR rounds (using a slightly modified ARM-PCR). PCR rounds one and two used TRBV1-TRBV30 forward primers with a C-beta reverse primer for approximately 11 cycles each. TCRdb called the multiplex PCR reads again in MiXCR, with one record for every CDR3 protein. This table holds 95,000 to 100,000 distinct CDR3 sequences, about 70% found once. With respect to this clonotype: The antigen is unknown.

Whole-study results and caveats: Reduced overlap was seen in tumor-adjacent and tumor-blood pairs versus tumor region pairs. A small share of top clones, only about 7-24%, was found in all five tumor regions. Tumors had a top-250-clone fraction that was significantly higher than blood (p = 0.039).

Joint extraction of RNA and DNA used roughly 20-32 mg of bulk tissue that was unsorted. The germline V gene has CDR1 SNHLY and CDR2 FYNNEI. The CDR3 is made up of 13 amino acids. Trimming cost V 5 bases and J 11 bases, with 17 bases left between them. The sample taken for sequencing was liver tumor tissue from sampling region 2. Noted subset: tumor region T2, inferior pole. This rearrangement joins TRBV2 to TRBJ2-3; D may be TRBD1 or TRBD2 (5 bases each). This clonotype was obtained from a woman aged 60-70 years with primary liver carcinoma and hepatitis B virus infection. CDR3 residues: CASSPGAVYMQYF. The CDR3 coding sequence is TGTGCCAGCAGTCCCGGGGCAGTATATATGCAGTATTTT.